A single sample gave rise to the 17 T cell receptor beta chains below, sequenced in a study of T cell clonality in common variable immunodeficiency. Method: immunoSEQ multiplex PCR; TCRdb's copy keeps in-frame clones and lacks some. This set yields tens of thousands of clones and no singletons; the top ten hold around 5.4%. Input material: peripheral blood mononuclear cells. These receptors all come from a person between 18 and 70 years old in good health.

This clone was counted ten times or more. The CDR3 spells CSARGHSYNEQFF. The sequenced CDR3 bases are TGCAGTGCTAGGGGGCACTCCTACAATGAG. V and J are TRBV20-1 and TRBJ2-1; tentatively, D is TRBD1 (5 bases). Read sequence stops 3 residues before the CDR3 end, and the germline J gene provides the missing end. Germline lookup yields CDR1 DFQATT and CDR2 SNEGSKA (reference sequence). V lost 3 bases and J lost 0, with 6 bases in between. The CDR3 has 13 amino acids.

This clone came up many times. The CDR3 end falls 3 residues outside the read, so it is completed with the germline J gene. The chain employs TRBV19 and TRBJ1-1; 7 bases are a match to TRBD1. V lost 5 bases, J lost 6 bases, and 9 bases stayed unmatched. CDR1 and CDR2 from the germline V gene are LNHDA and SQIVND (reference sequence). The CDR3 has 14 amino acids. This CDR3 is CASSAPQGGSEAFF. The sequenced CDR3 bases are TGTGCCAGTAGTGCCCCCCAGGGGGGATCTGAA.

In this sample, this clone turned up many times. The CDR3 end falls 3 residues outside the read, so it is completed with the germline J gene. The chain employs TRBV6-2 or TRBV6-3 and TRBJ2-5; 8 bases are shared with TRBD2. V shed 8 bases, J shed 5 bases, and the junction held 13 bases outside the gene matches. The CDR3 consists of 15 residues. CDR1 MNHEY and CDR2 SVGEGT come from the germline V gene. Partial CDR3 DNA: TGTGCCAGCTCCCCCCCAGGCGGGGGGATCGAGACC. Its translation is CASSPPGGGIET. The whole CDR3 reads CASSPPGGGIETQYF.

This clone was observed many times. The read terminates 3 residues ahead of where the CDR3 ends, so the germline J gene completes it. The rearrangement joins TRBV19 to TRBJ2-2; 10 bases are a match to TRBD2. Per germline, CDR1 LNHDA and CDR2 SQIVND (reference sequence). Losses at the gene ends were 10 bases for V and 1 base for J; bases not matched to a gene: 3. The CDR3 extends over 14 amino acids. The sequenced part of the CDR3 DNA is TGTGCCACTTTAGCGGGAGGGAACACCGGGGAG. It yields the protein CATLAGGNTGE. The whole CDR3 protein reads CATLAGGNTGELFF.

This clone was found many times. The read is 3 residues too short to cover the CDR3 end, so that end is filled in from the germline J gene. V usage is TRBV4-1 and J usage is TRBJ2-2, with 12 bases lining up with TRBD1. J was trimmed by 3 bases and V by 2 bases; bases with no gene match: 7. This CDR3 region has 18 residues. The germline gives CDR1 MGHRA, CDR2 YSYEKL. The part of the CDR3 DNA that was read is TGCGCCAGCAGCCAACCGGGACAGGGGGCGCCTGACACCGGGGAG. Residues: CASSQPGQGAPDTGE. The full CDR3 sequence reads CASSQPGQGAPDTGELFF.

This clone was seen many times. The sequenced CDR3 bases are TGCGCCAGCAGCCCAGGGACACCCACTAATGAAAAA. Translating it yields CASSPGTPTNEK. The whole CDR3 sequence reads CASSPGTPTNEKLFF. This chain connects TRBV5-1 to TRBJ1-4; TRBD1 is a possible D gene (6 bases). The observed sequence ends 3 residues before the CDR3 terminus, with the missing tail filled in from the germline J gene. Trimming pared 4 bases from V and 2 bases from J, leaving 12 bases between. The germline CDR1 and CDR2 sequences are SGHRS and YFSETQ. There are 15 residues in the CDR3.

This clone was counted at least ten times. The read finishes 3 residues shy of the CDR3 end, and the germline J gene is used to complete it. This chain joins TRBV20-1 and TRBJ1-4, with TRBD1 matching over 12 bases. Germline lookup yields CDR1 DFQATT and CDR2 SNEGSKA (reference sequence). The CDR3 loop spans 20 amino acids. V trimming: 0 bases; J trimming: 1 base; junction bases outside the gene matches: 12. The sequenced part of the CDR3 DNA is TGCAGTGCTAGAGATCACTTGGGGACAGGGGGCTTTATAACTAATGAAAAA. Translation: CSARDHLGTGGFITNEK. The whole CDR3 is CSARDHLGTGGFITNEKLFF.

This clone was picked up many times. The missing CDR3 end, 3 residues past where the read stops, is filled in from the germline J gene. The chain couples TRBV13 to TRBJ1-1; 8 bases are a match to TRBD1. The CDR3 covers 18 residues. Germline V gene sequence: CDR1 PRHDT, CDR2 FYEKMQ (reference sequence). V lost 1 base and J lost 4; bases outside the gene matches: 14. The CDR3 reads CASSLVKGRGPGGTEAFF. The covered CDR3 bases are TGTGCCAGCAGCTTAGTCAAGGGCAGGGGGCCCGGGGGCACTGAA.

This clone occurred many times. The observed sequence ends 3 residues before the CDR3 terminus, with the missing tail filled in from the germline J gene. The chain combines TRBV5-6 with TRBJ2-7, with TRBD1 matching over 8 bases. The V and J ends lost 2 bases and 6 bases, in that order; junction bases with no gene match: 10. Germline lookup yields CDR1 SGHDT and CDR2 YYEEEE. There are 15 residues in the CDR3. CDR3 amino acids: CASSLHGRGQGEQYF. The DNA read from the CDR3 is TGTGCCAGCAGCTTACACGGCAGGGGGCAAGGCGAG. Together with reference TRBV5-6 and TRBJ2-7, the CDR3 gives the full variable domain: DAGVTQSPTHLIKTRGQQVTLRCSPKSGHDTVSWYQQALGQGPQFIFQYYEEEERQRGNFPDRFSGHQFPNYSSELNVNALLLGDSALYLCASSLHGRGQGEQYFGPGTRLTVT.

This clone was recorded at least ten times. The CDR3 DNA, read in part, is TGTGCCAGCAGCCCGGATGGGGGGGACGGGGAGAAA. This encodes CASSPDGGDGEK. The full CDR3 protein reads CASSPDGGDGEKAFF. This sequence joins TRBV7-9 and TRBJ1-1; possible D gene TRBD1, 5 bases. Sequencing ends 3 residues short of the CDR3 end; the germline J gene provides the rest. The CDR3 runs 15 residues. Germline-derived CDR1 and CDR2 are SEHNR and FQNEAQ (reference sequence). Full variable domain (remainder filled in from reference TRBV7-9 and TRBJ1-1): DTGVSQNPRHKITKRGQNVTFRCDPISEHNRLYWYRQTLGQGPEFLTYFQNEAQLEKSRLLSDRFSAERPKGSFSTLEIQRTEQGDSAMYLCASSPDGGDGEKAFFGQGTRLTVV.

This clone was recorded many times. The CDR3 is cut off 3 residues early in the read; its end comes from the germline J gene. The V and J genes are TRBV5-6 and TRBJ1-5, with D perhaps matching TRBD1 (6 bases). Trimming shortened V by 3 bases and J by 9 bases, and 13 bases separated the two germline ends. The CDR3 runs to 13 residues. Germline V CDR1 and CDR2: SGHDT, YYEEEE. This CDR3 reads CASSWGTRGPQHF. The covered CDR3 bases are TGTGCCAGCAGCTGGGGGACACGGGGGCCC.

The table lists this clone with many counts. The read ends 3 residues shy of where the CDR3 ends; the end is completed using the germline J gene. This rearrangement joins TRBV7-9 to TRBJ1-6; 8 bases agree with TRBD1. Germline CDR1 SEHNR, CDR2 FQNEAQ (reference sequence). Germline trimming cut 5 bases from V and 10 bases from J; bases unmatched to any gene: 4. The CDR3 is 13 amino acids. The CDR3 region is CASSPDRGSPLHF. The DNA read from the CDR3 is TGTGCCAGCAGCCCAGACAGGGGATCACCC.

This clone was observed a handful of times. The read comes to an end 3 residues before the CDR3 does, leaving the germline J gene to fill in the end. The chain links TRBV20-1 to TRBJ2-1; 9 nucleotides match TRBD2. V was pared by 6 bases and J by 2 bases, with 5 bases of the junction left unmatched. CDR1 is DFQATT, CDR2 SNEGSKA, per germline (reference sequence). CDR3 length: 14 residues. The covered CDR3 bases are TGCAGTGCGATCCAGCGGGGGGCCTACAATGAG. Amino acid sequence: CSAIQRGAYNE. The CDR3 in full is CSAIQRGAYNEQFF.

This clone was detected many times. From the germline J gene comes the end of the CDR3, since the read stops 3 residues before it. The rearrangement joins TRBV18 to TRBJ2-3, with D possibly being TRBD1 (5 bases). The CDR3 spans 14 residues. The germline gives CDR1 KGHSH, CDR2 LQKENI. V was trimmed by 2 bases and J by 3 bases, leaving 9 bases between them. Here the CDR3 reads CASSPGAVTDTQYF. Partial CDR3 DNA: TGTGCCAGCTCACCAGGGGCGGTAACAGATACG.

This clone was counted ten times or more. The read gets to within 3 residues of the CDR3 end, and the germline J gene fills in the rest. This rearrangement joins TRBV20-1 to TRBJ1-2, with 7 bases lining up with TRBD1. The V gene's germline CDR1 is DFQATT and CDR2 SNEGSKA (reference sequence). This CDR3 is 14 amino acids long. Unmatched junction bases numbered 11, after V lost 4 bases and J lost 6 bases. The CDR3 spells CSATGTAITNGYTF. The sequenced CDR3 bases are TGCAGTGCTACCGGGACAGCTATAACGAATGGC.

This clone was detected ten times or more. The CDR3 bases that were read are TGTGCCAGCAGCCAAGGACAGGCCCTTAATTCACCC. Translation: CASSQGQALNSP. The CDR3, in full, reads CASSQGQALNSPLHF. The chain recombines TRBV4-2 with TRBJ1-6; D may be TRBD1 (6 bases). The observed sequence ends 3 residues before the CDR3 terminus, with the missing tail filled in from the germline J gene. The CDR3 totals 15 residues. Per the germline V gene, CDR1 is LGHNA and CDR2 is YNFKEQ. The V end was cut by 1 base, the J end by 6 bases, with 10 bases between.

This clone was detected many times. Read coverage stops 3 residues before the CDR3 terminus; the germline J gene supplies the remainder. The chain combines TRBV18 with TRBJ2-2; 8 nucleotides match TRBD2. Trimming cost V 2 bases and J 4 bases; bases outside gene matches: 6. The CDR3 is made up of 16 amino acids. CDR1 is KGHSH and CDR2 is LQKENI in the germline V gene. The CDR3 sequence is CASSPDPAGVTGELFF. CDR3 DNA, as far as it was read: TGTGCCAGCTCACCAGATCCAGCGGGAGTCACCGGGGAG.